What follows describes a single TCR beta chain. The antigen is unknown. These data come from a study of synovial regulatory T cells in juvenile arthritis. The wider study: Treatments: a few naive, roughly 6 methotrexate, one methotrexate plus infliximab, one unknown. Study-level results: CDR3 overlap with synovial Tregs was higher for iaTregs than other blood Tregs. Blood Treg cells that were inflammation-associated showed lower TCR diversity than other blood Treg cells.

The roughly eleven donors had active juvenile idiopathic arthritis, with 3 polyarticular and 8 oligoarticular cases. Profiled with immunoSEQ multiplex PCR; TCRdb holds only in-frame clones, not every one. The repertoire table contains roughly 9,100 clones. CDR1 and CDR2 from the germline V gene are MRHNA and SNTAGT. This CDR3 is 18 amino acids long. No DNA accompanies this entry. The chain couples TRBV6-4 to TRBJ1-4; the TCRdb D gene call, TRBD1, has no DNA to confirm it. The source of this sequence is a donor between 2 and 29 years old with juvenile idiopathic arthritis. Input material: Treg cells from blood. Documented subset: remaining (HLA-DR-negative) circulating blood Treg cells. The CDR3 protein is CASSDSKGRDSTNEKLFF.